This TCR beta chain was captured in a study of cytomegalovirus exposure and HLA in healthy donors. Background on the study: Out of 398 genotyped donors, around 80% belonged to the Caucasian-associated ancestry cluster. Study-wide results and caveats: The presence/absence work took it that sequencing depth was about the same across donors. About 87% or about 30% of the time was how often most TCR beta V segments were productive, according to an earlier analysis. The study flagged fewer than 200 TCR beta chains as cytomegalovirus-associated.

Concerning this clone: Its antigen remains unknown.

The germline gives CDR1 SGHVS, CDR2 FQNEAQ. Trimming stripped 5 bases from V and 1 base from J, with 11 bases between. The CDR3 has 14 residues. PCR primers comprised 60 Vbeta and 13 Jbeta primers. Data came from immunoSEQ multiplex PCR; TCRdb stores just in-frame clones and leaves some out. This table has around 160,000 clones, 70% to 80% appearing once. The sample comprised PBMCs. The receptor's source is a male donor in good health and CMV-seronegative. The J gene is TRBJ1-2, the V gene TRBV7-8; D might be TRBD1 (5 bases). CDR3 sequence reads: CASSQKGDNYGYTF. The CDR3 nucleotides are TGTGCCAGCAGCCAAAAAGGGGATAACTATGGCTACACCTTC.